This TCR beta chain was recorded in a study of shared clonotypes between healthy human individuals. General study findings and limits: The low donor count limited represented genetic and exposure-history diversity. An expected dependence of interdonor clonotype sharing on sequencing depth was noted.

Positive CCR7 selection of CD45RO-negative cells yielded the naive CD8 cells, and terminally differentiated effector memory CD45RA+ cells were excluded. TCRdb's table, derived via immunoSEQ multiplex PCR, lists solely in-frame clones and lacks some. Of millions of clones listed, around 96% are singletons. About this clone itself: The antigen is undetermined.

Sequencing input: naive CD8+ T cells sorted from blood. The sequence came from a man aged 18 to 29 in good health.

The CDR3 reads CASSWTGTSPNEQFF. The CDR3 coding sequence is TGTGCCAGCAGCTGGACCGGGACTAGCCCCAATGAGCAGTTCTTC. This chain joins TRBV5-4 and TRBJ2-1, with 9 nucleotides matching TRBD2. CDR1 SGHNT and CDR2 YYREEE come from the germline V gene (reference sequence). The V and J ends lost 3 bases and 6 bases, in that order; junction bases with no gene match: 7. CDR3 length: 15 residues.